This T cell receptor (beta chain) was sequenced for a study of neurological immune-mediated disorders. Study-wide points: The study found the most TCR clonal expansion in HTLV-1-associated myelopathy and the least in multiple sclerosis, below healthy controls.

The CDR3 consists of 19 residues. Germline V gene lookup returns CDR1 SGHTA and CDR2 FQGNSA. Trimming cost V 5 bases and J 7 bases; bases outside gene matches: 22. There are many counts of this clonotype. Its antigen is not identified. Sample time point: longitudinal time-point 1 (baseline). The study drew its healthy controls from blood bank volunteers in Maryland, USA. The unsorted libraries originated from 2 million PBMCs that had been stored at -80 C. A 10-nucleotide random UMI tagged transcripts in template-switch 5'RACE cDNA synthesis. TCRdb fed the 5' RACE reads into MiXCR, producing one record per CDR3 protein. The profile shows about 50,000 distinct CDR3 sequences, approximately 9.1% of them singletons.

The sequenced material came from PBMCs. The source of this sequence is a woman aged 40 to 49 in good health. The chain links TRBV7-2 to TRBJ2-2, with 7 bases that match TRBD2. CDR3 bases: TGTGCCAGCAGCAGAGCCCCGGGACTATACAACTCCAGGGACGGGGAGCTGTTTTTT. Translated, it gives CASSRAPGLYNSRDGELFF. Based on the CDR3 plus reference TRBV7-2 and TRBJ2-2, the full variable domain is GAGVSQSPSNKVTEKGKDVELRCDPISGHTALYWYRQSLGQGLEFLIYFQGNSAPDKSGLPSDRFSAERTGGSVSTLTIQRTQQEDSAVYLCASSRAPGLYNSRDGELFFGEGSRLTVL.